This T cell receptor (beta chain) derives from a study of regulatory T cells in long-lasting Graves disease. Study as a whole: Patients met the persistent Graves' disease definition after over 5 years of antithyroid drugs with positive TSH receptor antibodies.

According to the study, TCR beta libraries were built with iRepertoire HTBI primers and CDR3-region Arm-PCR. TCRdb re-derived calls from the multiplex PCR reads in MiXCR, one entry per CDR3 protein. The table has 400,000 to 500,000 distinct CDR3 sequences, over 20% seen once. Regarding time point: persistent/refractory GD, antithyroid drugs over 5 years with positive TRAb. The TCR library was made from RNA that had been extracted from PBMCs in TRIzol. This clonotype has ten or more counts. CDR3 length equals 13 residues. CDR1 is SNHLY, CDR2 FYNNEI, per germline. V was trimmed by 2 bases and J by 7 bases, leaving 12 bases between them.

The starting material was peripheral blood mononuclear cells (PBMCs), obtained when the disease was refractory, from a patient treated with antithyroid drugs. This rearrangement joins TRBV2 to TRBJ2-7; perhaps TRBD2 as D (5 bases). The source is a female donor with Graves disease. CDR3: CASSEYGTGEQYF. CDR3 sequence (DNA): TGTGCCAGCAGTGAATACGGTACGGGGGAGCAGTACTTC.